The TCR beta chain under discussion was sequenced for a study of T cell changes during pregnancy in multiple sclerosis. This CDR3 region has 16 residues. From germline, CDR1 is MNHNS and CDR2 SASEGT. The V end was cut by 4 bases, the J end by 1 base, with 14 bases between. Clones were read by immunoSEQ multiplex PCR, and TCRdb kept only the in-frame ones, dropping some. Here the sample spans approximately 50,000 clones, about nine tenths being singletons. This clonotype originated in a female donor in good health, enrolled as a control in a pregnancy study. The chain is built from TRBV6-1 and TRBJ1-5, with D maybe TRBD1 (6 bases). Sample: peripheral blood, taken in the third trimester of pregnancy. The CDR3: CASSGGDIYSNQPQHF. The CDR3 coding sequence is TGTGCCAGCAGTGGAGGGGACATCTACAGCAATCAGCCCCAGCATTTT.